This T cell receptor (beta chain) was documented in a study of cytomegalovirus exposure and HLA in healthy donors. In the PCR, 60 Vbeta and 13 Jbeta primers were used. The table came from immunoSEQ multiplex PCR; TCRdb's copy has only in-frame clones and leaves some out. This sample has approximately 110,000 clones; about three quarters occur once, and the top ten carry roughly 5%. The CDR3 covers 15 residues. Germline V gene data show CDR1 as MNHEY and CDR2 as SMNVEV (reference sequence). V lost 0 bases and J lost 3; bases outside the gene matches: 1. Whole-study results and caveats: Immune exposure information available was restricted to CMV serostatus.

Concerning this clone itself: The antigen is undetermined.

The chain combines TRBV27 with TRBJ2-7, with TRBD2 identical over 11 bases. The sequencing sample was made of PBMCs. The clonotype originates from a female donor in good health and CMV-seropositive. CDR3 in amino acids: CASSLSGTSGYEQYF. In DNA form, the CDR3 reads TGTGCCAGCAGTTTATCGGGGACTAGCGGCTACGAGCAGTACTTC.